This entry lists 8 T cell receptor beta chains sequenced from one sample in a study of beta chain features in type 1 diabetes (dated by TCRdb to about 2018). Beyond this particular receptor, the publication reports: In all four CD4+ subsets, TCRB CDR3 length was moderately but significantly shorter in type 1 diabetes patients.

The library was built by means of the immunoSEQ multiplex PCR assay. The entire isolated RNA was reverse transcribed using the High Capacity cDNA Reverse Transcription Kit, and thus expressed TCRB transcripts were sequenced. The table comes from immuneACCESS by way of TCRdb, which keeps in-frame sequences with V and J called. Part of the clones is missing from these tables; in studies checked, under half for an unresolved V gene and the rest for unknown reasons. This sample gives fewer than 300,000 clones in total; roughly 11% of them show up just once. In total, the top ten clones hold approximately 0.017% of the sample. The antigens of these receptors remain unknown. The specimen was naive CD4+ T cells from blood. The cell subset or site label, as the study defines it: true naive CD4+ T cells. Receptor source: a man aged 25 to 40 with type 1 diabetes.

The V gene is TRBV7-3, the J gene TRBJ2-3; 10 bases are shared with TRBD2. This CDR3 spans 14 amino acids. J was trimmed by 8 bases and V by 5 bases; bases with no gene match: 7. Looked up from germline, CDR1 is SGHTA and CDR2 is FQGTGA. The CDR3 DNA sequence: TGTGCCAGCAGCAGGGGGACTAGCGAGGGTACGCAGTATTTT. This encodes CASSRGTSEGTQYF.

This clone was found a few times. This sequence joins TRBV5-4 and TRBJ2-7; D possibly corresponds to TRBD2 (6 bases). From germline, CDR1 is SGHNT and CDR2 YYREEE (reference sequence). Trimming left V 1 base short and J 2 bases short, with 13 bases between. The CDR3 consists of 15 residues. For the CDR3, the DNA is TGTGCCAGCAGCTTGCCGCGGGACGGAGCCTACGAGCAGTACTTC. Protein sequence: CASSLPRDGAYEQYF.

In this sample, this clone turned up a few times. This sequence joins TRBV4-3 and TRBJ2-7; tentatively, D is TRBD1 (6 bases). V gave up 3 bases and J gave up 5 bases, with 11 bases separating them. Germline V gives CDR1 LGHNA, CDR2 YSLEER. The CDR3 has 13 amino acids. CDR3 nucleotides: TGCGCCAGCAGCCAGGGGGCGGGTGACGAGCAGTACTTC. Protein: CASSQGAGDEQYF.

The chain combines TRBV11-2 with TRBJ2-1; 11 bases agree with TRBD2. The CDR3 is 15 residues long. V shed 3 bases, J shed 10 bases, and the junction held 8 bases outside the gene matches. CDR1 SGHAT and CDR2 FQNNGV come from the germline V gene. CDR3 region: CASSFTSGGSPEQFF. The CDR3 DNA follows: TGTGCCAGCAGCTTCACTAGCGGGGGTTCTCCCGAGCAGTTCTTC.

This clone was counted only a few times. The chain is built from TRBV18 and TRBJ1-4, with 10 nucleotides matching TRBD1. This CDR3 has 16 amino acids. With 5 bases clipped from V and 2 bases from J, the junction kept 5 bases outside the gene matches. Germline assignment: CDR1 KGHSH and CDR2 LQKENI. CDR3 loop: CASSTTGGGTNEKLFF. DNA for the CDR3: TGTGCCAGCTCAACGACAGGGGGCGGTACTAATGAAAAACTGTTTTTT.

CDR3 loop: CASSQDVRQGRNGYTF. The CDR3 DNA reads as TGCGCCAGCAGCCAAGATGTAAGACAGGGTAGGAATGGCTACACCTTC. The V and J genes are TRBV4-3 and TRBJ1-2, with TRBD1 identical over 7 bases. Trimming removed 0 bases from V and 6 bases from J; junction bases left unmatched: 10. CDR1 and CDR2 (germline): LGHNA, YSLEER. CDR3 length: 16 residues.

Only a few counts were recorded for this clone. CDR3 in amino acids: CASSLQGGIAGANVLTF. The CDR3 region has the DNA TGCGCCAGCAGCCTTCAAGGAGGGATTGCTGGGGCCAACGTCCTGACTTTC. The chain recombines TRBV4-3 with TRBJ2-6; D may be TRBD2 (6 bases). The V gene's germline CDR1 is LGHNA and CDR2 YSLEER. V dropped 4 bases and J dropped 2 bases, with 15 bases sitting between them. The CDR3 extends over 17 amino acids.

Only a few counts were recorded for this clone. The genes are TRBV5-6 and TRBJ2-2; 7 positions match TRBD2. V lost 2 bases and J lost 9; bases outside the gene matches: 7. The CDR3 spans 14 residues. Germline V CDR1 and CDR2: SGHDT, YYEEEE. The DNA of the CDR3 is TGTGCCAGCAGCTTAGTCAGCGGGGCGAGGGAGCTGTTTTTT. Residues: CASSLVSGARELFF.